The 16 T cell receptor beta chains presented below share a single source sample, sequenced in a study of early T cells in non-severe SARS-CoV-2 infection. TCRdb redid the calling of the 5' RACE reads with MiXCR, one entry per CDR3 protein. The sample lists approximately 40,000 distinct CDR3 sequences, approximately 11% occurring once. The specimen was whole blood. The receptors derive from an adult who was a healthcare worker with PCR-confirmed SARS-CoV-2 infection or an uninfected control (not recorded which).

This clonotype was found many times. This sequence joins TRBV18 and TRBJ1-4; D call uncertain. The ends were cut back, 5 bases at V and 5 bases at J, with 6 bases in the middle. Germline V CDR1 and CDR2: KGHSH, LQKENI. The CDR3 spans 12 residues. Written as DNA, the CDR3 is TGTGCCAGCTCATCCGAAAATGAAAAACTGTTTTTT. This encodes CASSSENEKLFF.

The CDR3 coding sequence is TGCGCCAGCAGCCAACTAACCTCCGATGAAAAACTGTTTTTT. Translated, it gives CASSQLTSDEKLFF. The chain uses TRBV4-1 and TRBJ1-4; D call uncertain. This CDR3 has 14 residues. V lost 2 bases and J lost 6, with 10 bases in between. Germline lookup yields CDR1 MGHRA and CDR2 YSYEKL.

Many counts were recorded for this clonotype. The chain uses TRBV14 and TRBJ2-2, with a tentative D call TRBD2 (5 bases). Trimming took 4 bases from V and 5 from J, leaving 11 bases between them. Germline CDR1 and CDR2: SGHDN and FVKESK. The CDR3 consists of 14 residues. CDR3 sequence (DNA): TGTGCCAGCAGCCTCGGACTCACGACCGGGGAGCTGTTTTTT. Translation: CASSLGLTTGELFF.

The rearrangement uses TRBV4-3 and TRBJ2-7; either TRBD1 or TRBD2 may supply D (5 bases each). Germline assignment: CDR1 LGHNA and CDR2 YSLEER. The CDR3 extends over 16 amino acids. Trimming took 0 bases from V and 4 from J, leaving 16 bases between them. In DNA, the CDR3 is TGCGCCAGCAGCCAAGACGGACACCCGGGAAGATACGAGCAGTACTTC. This codes for CASSQDGHPGRYEQYF.

A few counts support this clonotype. V is TRBV27 and J is TRBJ2-3, with 8 bases fitting TRBD1. Germline CDR1 and CDR2: MNHEY and SMNVEV (reference sequence). Trimming took 4 bases from V and 3 from J; bases not matched to a gene: 3. This CDR3 spans 14 amino acids. The CDR3 region is CASSYGQGTDTQYF. The CDR3 DNA reads TGTGCCAGCAGTTATGGACAGGGAACAGATACGCAGTATTTT.

This clonotype was observed a handful of times. The rearrangement links TRBV4-3 to TRBJ2-7; D might be TRBD2 (5 bases). CDR3 length equals 15 residues. In germline, CDR1 is LGHNA, CDR2 YSLEER. Trimming removed 2 bases at V and 7 bases at J, with 18 bases between. The CDR3 region is CASSQSRVGYREQYF. CDR3 nucleotide sequence: TGCGCCAGCAGCCAATCGCGGGTGGGGTATCGTGAGCAGTACTTC.

This chain uses TRBV15 with TRBJ2-5; no clear D gene. CDR1 and CDR2 from the germline V gene are LNHNV and YYDKDF (reference sequence). CDR3 size: 13 residues. With 3 bases removed from V and 0 bases from J, the gap between germline ends came to 5 bases. In nucleotides, the CDR3 is TGTGCCACCAGCAGGGGGTACCAAGAGACCCAGTACTTC. Translated, it gives CATSRGYQETQYF.

This clonotype was observed at least ten times. The CDR3 sequence: CASSESAGSYEQYF. The DNA of the CDR3 is TGCGCCAGCAGTGAGTCCGCGGGCTCCTACGAGCAGTACTTC. This chain uses TRBV10-1 with TRBJ2-7, with D perhaps matching TRBD2 (5 bases). Trimming left V 0 bases short and J 0 bases short, with 6 bases between. This CDR3 has 14 residues. Per the germline V gene, CDR1 is WNHNN and CDR2 is SYGVQD (reference sequence).

The table lists this clonotype with many counts. J is TRBJ2-1 and V is TRBV7-6, with D possibly being TRBD1 (5 bases). The CDR3 has 16 amino acids. Trimming cost V 0 bases and J 7 bases, with 16 bases left between them. Germline V gene lookup returns CDR1 SGHVS and CDR2 FNYEAQ. CDR3 sequence (DNA): TGTGCCAGCAGCTTAGCTCATTCCTACAGGATAAATGAGCAGTTCTTC. This encodes CASSLAHSYRINEQFF.

This clonotype appeared a few times. The chain is built from TRBV7-2 and TRBJ1-2; D gene uncertain. Germline V gives CDR1 SGHTA, CDR2 FQGNSA. This CDR3 comprises 16 residues. Trimming took off 4 bases at V and 4 bases at J, with 19 bases between the two ends. The CDR3 spells CASSYISAVLIYGYTF. In nucleotides, the CDR3 is TGTGCCAGCAGCTATATTTCCGCCGTCCTTATCTATGGCTACACCTTC.

This clonotype was counted many times. The gene calls are TRBV18 and TRBJ1-1; no definite D call. Germline V lookup: CDR1 KGHSH, CDR2 LQKENI. The V end was cut by 2 bases, the J end by 0 bases, with 4 bases between. This CDR3 is built from 13 residues. The CDR3 DNA sequence: TGTGCCAGCTCACCAGGCCTGAACACTGAAGCTTTCTTT. Protein: CASSPGLNTEAFF. The full variable domain, with the rest looked up from reference TRBV18 and TRBJ1-1, is NAGVMQNPRHLVRRRGQEARLRCSPMKGHSHVYWYRQLPEEGLKFMVYLQKENIIDESGMPKERFSAEFPKEGPSILRIQQVVRGDSAAYFCASSPGLNTEAFFGQGTRLTVV.

This clonotype has only a few counts. The CDR3 here is CASSDRKGQQETQYF. The CDR3, as DNA: TGCGCCAGCAGTGACCGGAAGGGGCAGCAAGAGACCCAGTACTTC. The gene calls are TRBV10-1 and TRBJ2-5; weak D call: TRBD1 (5 bases). Germline V gives CDR1 WNHNN, CDR2 SYGVQD (reference sequence). CDR3 length: 15 amino acids. V lost 3 bases to trimming and J lost 2 bases, with 13 bases between them.

This clonotype was detected ten times or more. The DNA of the CDR3 is TGTGCCATCAGTGAGACGTTTCAGGCAGGGATCGCAGATACGCAGTATTTT. Its translation: CAISETFQAGIADTQYF. The chain combines TRBV10-3 with TRBJ2-3, with D possibly being TRBD1 (5 bases). V was clipped by 2 bases and J by 4 bases, with 19 bases between them. The CDR3 length is 17 residues. The germline gives CDR1 ENHRY, CDR2 SYGVKD.

CDR3 bases: TGTGCCAGCTCACCGGGGGGGACACGGATGAATGAGCAGTTCTTC. Its protein product is CASSPGGTRMNEQFF. The gene calls are TRBV18 and TRBJ2-1; tentatively, D is TRBD2 (7 bases). The CDR3 has 15 amino acids. V was shortened by 3 bases and J by 7 bases, with 16 bases between the two germline ends. The germline CDR1 and CDR2 sequences are KGHSH and LQKENI.

This clonotype was found many times. This chain uses TRBV6-2 or TRBV6-3 with TRBJ1-6; D remains unclear. Per germline, CDR1 MNHEY and CDR2 SVGEGT. This CDR3 has 12 amino acids. Deletions cut 6 bases from V and 11 bases from J, with 11 bases between. The CDR3 loop reads CASRIHAAPLHF. The CDR3 DNA sequence: TGTGCCAGCAGGATCCACGCGGCACCCCTCCACTTT.

The chain links TRBV19 to TRBJ2-4; maybe TRBD2 (6 bases). V was pared by 0 bases and J by 0 bases, with 12 bases between. Germline CDR1 and CDR2: LNHDA and SQIVND (reference sequence). This CDR3 spans 17 amino acids. The CDR3 loop is CASSIEEGILAKNIQYF. For the CDR3, the DNA is TGTGCCAGTAGTATAGAGGAGGGTATTCTAGCCAAAAACATTCAGTACTTC.